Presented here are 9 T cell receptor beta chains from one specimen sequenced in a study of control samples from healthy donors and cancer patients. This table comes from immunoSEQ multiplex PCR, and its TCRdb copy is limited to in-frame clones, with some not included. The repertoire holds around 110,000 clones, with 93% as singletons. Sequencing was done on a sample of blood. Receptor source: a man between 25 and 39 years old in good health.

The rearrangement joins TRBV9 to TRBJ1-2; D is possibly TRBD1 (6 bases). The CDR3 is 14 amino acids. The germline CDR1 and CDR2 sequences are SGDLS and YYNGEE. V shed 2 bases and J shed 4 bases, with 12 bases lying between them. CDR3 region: CASSVNGQSYGYTF. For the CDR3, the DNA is TGTGCCAGCAGCGTCAATGGACAGTCCTATGGCTACACCTTC.

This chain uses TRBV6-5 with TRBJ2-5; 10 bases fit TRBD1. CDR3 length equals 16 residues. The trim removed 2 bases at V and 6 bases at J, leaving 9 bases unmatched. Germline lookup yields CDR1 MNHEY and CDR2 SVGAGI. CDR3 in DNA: TGTGCCAGCAGTTACCCCCATGGACAGGGGGGAAAGACCCAGTACTTC. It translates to CASSYPHGQGGKTQYF.

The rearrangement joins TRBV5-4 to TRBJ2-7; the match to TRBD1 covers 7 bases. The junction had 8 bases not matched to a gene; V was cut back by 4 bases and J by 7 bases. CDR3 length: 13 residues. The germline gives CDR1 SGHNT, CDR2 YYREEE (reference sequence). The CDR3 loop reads CASSVGTAQEQYF. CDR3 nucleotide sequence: TGTGCCAGCAGCGTGGGGACAGCCCAGGAGCAGTACTTC. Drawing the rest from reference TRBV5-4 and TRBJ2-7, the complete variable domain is ETGVTQSPTHLIKTRGQQVTLRCSSQSGHNTVSWYQQALGQGPQFIFQYYREEENGRGNFPPRFSGLQFPNYSSELNVNALELDDSALYLCASSVGTAQEQYFGPGTRLTVT.

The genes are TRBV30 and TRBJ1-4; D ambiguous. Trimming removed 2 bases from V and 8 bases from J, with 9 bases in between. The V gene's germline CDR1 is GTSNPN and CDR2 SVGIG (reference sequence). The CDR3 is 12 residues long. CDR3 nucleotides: TGTGCCTGGAGTAAGGAGAGGGAAAAACTGTTTTTT. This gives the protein CAWSKEREKLFF.

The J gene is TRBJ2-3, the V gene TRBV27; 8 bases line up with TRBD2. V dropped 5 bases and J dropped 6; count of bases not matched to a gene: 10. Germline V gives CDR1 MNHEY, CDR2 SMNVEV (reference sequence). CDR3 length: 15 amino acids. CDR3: CASSPAGGETDTQYF. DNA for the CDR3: TGTGCCAGCAGTCCCGCCGGGGGGGAAACCGATACGCAGTATTTT.

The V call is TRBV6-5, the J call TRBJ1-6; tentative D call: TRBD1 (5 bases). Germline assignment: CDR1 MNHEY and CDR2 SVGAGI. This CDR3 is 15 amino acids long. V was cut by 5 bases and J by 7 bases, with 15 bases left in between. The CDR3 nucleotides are TGTGCCAGCAGTCCACTTGGGGGGGGGAATTCACCCCTCCACTTT. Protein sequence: CASSPLGGGNSPLHF.

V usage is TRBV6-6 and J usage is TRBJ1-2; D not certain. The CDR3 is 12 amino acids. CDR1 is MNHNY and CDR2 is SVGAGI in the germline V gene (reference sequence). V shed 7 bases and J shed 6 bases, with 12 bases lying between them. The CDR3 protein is CASTTSGDGYTF. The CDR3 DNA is TGTGCCAGCACCACATCGGGAGATGGCTACACCTTC.

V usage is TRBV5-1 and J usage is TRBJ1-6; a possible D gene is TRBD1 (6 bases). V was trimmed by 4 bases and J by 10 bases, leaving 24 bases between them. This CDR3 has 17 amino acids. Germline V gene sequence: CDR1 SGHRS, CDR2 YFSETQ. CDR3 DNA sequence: TGCGCCAGCAGCCCCGAGGGCAGCGCCTCGGGGGGCTCACCCCTCCACTTT. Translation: CASSPEGSASGGSPLHF.

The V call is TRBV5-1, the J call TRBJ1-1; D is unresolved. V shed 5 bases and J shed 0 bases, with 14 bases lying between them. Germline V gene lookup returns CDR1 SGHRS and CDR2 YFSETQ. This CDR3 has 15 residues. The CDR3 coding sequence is TGCGCCAGCAGTCTAAACAATGGGGTGAACACTGAAGCTTTCTTT. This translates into CASSLNNGVNTEAFF.